This is a list of T cell receptor beta chains from one sample in a study of blood T cells in healthy people across ages. TCRdb redid the calling of the 5' RACE reads with MiXCR, one entry per CDR3 protein. The table lists about 730,000 distinct CDR3 sequences, roughly 41% of them singletons, with 20% to 25% in the top ten. Material for sequencing was blood. The receptors here all came from a woman aged 55-70 years in good health. Both conserved end residues are part of each CDR3. Fields, in order: V gene, clone size, D gene, J gene, CDR3 protein, CDR3 DNA. D genes are given only for firm matches. Size tells how often a clone was seen (once, few, many) or the class of an expanded clone, and some rows leave it out.

>TRBV19|-|TRBD1|TRBJ2-1
CASSPWTGNEQFF
TGTGCCAGTAGCCCCTGGACAGGGAATGAGCAGTTCTTC
>TRBV20-1|-|-|TRBJ1-1
CSAPGDTEAFF
TGCAGTGCCCCCGGGGACACTGAAGCTTTCTTT
>TRBV9|-|-|TRBJ2-5
CASSVRGTGGTQYF
TGTGCCAGCAGCGTAAGAGGAACTGGGGGGACCCAGTACTTC
>TRBV20-1|many|TRBD2|TRBJ2-5
CSARVGGRQETQYF
TGCAGTGCTAGGGTAGGCGGGAGACAAGAGACCCAGTACTTC
>TRBV5-1|few|-|TRBJ1-4
CASSLQGMANEKLFF
TGCGCCAGCAGCTTACAGGGAATGGCTAATGAAAAACTGTTTTTT
>TRBV7-2|many|TRBD1|TRBJ2-7
CASSLAATGAYEQYF
TGTGCCAGCAGCTTAGCGGCAACAGGGGCATACGAGCAGTACTTC
>TRBV6-1|few|-|TRBJ1-5
CASSGGQTYQPQHF
TGTGCCAGCAGTGGGGGGCAGACTTATCAGCCCCAGCATTTT
>TRBV7-2|-|-|TRBJ2-5
CASSLVGAENYERYF
TGTGCCAGCAGCTTAGTAGGGGCAGAAAACTACGAGCGGTACTTC
>TRBV7-2|once|-|TRBJ1-5
CASSLGRAEARHF
TGTGCCAGCAGCCTAGGGCGGGCTGAAGCCCGGCATTTT
>TRBV11-2|-|TRBD2|TRBJ2-2
CASSPRLAGGSVGELFF
TGTGCCAGCAGCCCCCGACTAGCGGGGGGGTCTGTCGGGGAGCTGTTTTTT
>TRBV7-2|-|TRBD2|TRBJ2-5
CASSTYSGRQYF
TGTGCCAGCAGCACTTATAGCGGGAGACAGTACTTC
>TRBV7-9|few|-|TRBJ2-5
CASRTISEVNEQYF
TGTGCCAGCAGGACCATATCGGAGGTCAATGAGCAGTACTTC
>TRBV5-1|-|TRBD1|TRBJ1-2
CASSLRGQGHGYTF
TGCGCCAGCAGCTTAAGAGGACAGGGTCACGGCTACACCTTC
>TRBV27|-|TRBD2|TRBJ2-1
CASSLSRAGGPNEQFF
TGTGCCAGCAGTTTATCGCGAGCGGGAGGGCCAAATGAGCAGTTCTTC
>TRBV7-9|-|-|TRBJ2-5
CASRRLETQYF
TGTGCCAGCAGGAGGTTGGAGACCCAGTACTTC
>TRBV5-1|-|-|TRBJ1-1
CALERTEAFF
TGCGCCCTGGAGAGGACTGAAGCTTTCTTT
>TRBV7-3|-|-|TRBJ2-3
CASSLGPPIADTQYF
TGTGCCAGCAGCTTGGGCCCACCAATAGCAGATACGCAGTATTTT
>TRBV12-3/TRBV12-4|-|TRBD1|TRBJ1-2
CASRFSDRVWGYTF
TGTGCCAGCAGGTTTTCCGACAGGGTATGGGGCTACACCTTC
>TRBV5-1|few|-|TRBJ2-5
CASSSFGTKQETQYF
TGCGCCAGCAGCTCTTTCGGGACCAAGCAAGAGACCCAGTACTTC
>TRBV5-1|-|TRBD1|TRBJ2-3
CASRSDRGGDTQYF
TGCGCCAGCAGGTCGGACAGGGGCGGAGATACGCAGTATTTT
>TRBV6-1|few|-|TRBJ2-1
CASSGTRNDNEQFF
TGTGCCAGCAGTGGGACCCGTAACGACAATGAGCAGTTCTTC
>TRBV5-6|-|-|TRBJ1-1
CASSWVGGSTTEAFF
TGTGCCAGCAGCTGGGTGGGAGGGTCGACCACTGAAGCTTTCTTT
>TRBV11-2|-|TRBD2|TRBJ2-5
CASSLDRLAAGGETQYF
TGTGCCAGCAGCTTAGATCGACTAGCGGCAGGGGGGGAGACCCAGTACTTC
>TRBV4-1|-|TRBD1|TRBJ2-1
CASSQEDRGNEQFF
TGCGCCAGCAGCCAGGAGGACAGGGGCAATGAGCAGTTCTTC
>TRBV24-1|-|-|TRBJ2-7
CATSEGALSSYNEQYF
TGTGCCACCAGTGAGGGGGCACTGAGCTCCTACAATGAGCAGTACTTC
>TRBV29-1|many|-|TRBJ2-1
CSGSNNEQFF
TGCAGCGGGAGTAACAATGAGCAGTTCTTC
>TRBV20-1|few|-|TRBJ1-2
CSARDPRGIGYTF
TGCAGTGCTAGAGACCCCCGGGGGATCGGCTACACCTTC
>TRBV12-3/TRBV12-4|-|-|TRBJ2-5
CASRWGRTQETQYF
TGTGCCAGCAGGTGGGGACGAACCCAAGAGACCCAGTACTTC
>TRBV7-9|-|TRBD2|TRBJ2-1
CASSLVLAEHNEQFF
TGTGCCAGCAGCTTAGTCCTAGCGGAGCACAATGAGCAGTTCTTC
>TRBV20-1|few|-|TRBJ2-7
CSARASRPGSYEQYF
TGCAGTGCTAGAGCCTCAAGGCCCGGCTCCTACGAGCAGTACTTC
>TRBV20-1|-|TRBD1|TRBJ1-2
CSADPTGNGYTF
TGCAGTGCCGATCCGACAGGGAATGGCTACACCTTC
>TRBV28|many|-|TRBJ2-2
CASSEYTGELFF
TGTGCCAGCAGTGAATACACCGGGGAGCTGTTTTTT
>TRBV25-1|-|-|TRBJ2-2
CASSEYGGGELFF
TGTGCCAGCAGTGAATACGGGGGCGGGGAGCTGTTTTTT
>TRBV18|once|TRBD1|TRBJ2-3
CASSALTGVADTQYF
TGTGCCAGCTCAGCCCTGACAGGGGTGGCAGATACGCAGTATTTT
>TRBV19|few|-|TRBJ2-7
CASSMTSSSEQYF
TGTGCCAGTAGTATGACAAGCTCCTCCGAGCAGTACTTC
>TRBV20-1|few|TRBD1|TRBJ1-2
CSALNRGKGGYTF
TGCAGTGCTTTAAACAGGGGGAAGGGTGGCTACACCTTC
>TRBV5-6|-|-|TRBJ2-5
CASSFDGRVGLETQYF
TGTGCCAGCAGCTTTGACGGCAGGGTGGGACTAGAGACCCAGTACTTC
>TRBV7-9|-|-|TRBJ1-5
CASSLGQGIGNQPQHF
TGTGCCAGCAGCTTAGGGCAGGGAATAGGCAATCAGCCCCAGCATTTT
>TRBV5-1|-|TRBD2|TRBJ2-5
CASSKGRAGGETQYF
TGCGCCAGCAGCAAGGGACGAGCGGGGGGAGAGACCCAGTACTTC
>TRBV9|once|-|TRBJ2-5
CASSPNADSQETQYF
TGTGCCAGCAGCCCAAACGCAGACAGTCAAGAGACCCAGTACTTC
>TRBV7-8|few|-|TRBJ2-1
CASSLAQETQFF
TGTGCCAGCAGCTTGGCTCAAGAGACCCAGTTCTTC
>TRBV2|few|-|TRBJ2-3
CANSAGLDTQYF
TGTGCCAACTCGGCGGGATTAGATACGCAGTATTTT
>TRBV21-1|few|-|TRBJ2-7
CASSKFPRAHHEQYF
TGTGCCAGCAGCAAATTCCCCAGGGCCCACCACGAGCAGTACTTC
>TRBV28|few|-|TRBJ2-3
CASSFSGVGVTDTQYF
TGTGCCAGCAGTTTTAGCGGAGTCGGGGTCACAGATACGCAGTATTTT
>TRBV7-9|-|TRBD2|TRBJ2-3
CASSLTSGRAGTQYF
TGTGCCAGCAGCTTAACTAGCGGGAGGGCCGGTACGCAGTATTTT